A single sample gave rise to the 30 T cell receptor beta chains below, sequenced in a study of cytotoxic CD8 clonotypes in ibrutinib-treated CLL. Sequencing was performed with immunoSEQ multiplex PCR; in TCRdb, only in-frame clones are kept and a portion is missing. The sample records around 330,000 clones, over 60% being singletons. The specimen was PBMCs, collected after 36 months of ibrutinib treatment. The receptors were sampled from a human donor with chronic lymphocytic leukemia.

The chain employs TRBV10-2 and TRBJ1-5, with TRBD1 identical over 8 bases. The length of the CDR3 is 14 residues. V lost 6 bases, J lost 7 bases, and 8 bases stayed unmatched. CDR1 WSHSY and CDR2 SAAADI come from the germline V gene. For the CDR3, the DNA is TGCGCCAGCAGCCCGACAGGGGAAGAGCAGCCCCAGCATTTT. Translating it yields CASSPTGEEQPQHF.

This sequence joins TRBV7-9 and TRBJ2-7; D may be TRBD2 (5 bases). The CDR3 has 18 amino acids. V was pared by 5 bases and J by 4 bases, with 27 bases between. Looked up from germline, CDR1 is SEHNR and CDR2 is FQNEAQ (reference sequence). CDR3 DNA: TGTGCCAGCAGCCATCCCGGGAATGTCGAGGTAGACCAGTACGAGCAGTACTTC. It specifies CASSHPGNVEVDQYEQYF. Together with reference TRBV7-9 and TRBJ2-7, the CDR3 gives the full variable domain: DTGVSQNPRHKITKRGQNVTFRCDPISEHNRLYWYRQTLGQGPEFLTYFQNEAQLEKSRLLSDRFSAERPKGSFSTLEIQRTEQGDSAMYLCASSHPGNVEVDQYEQYFGPGTRLTVT.

The V call is TRBV13, the J call TRBJ2-7, with TRBD1 matching 9 bases. CDR1 PRHDT and CDR2 FYEKMQ come from the germline V gene (reference sequence). The CDR3 spans 15 residues. V lost 2 bases to trimming and J lost 2 bases; unmatched junction nucleotides: 4. The CDR3 DNA sequence: TGTGCCAGCAGCTTACCCGGGACAGGGACCTACGAGCAGTACTTC. This sequence encodes CASSLPGTGTYEQYF.

The J gene is TRBJ2-1, the V gene TRBV6-1, with no clear D. Germline CDR1 is MNHNS and CDR2 is SASEGT. V lost 3 bases, J lost 6 bases, and 9 bases lay in between. The CDR3 spans 13 residues. CDR3 residues: CASSDRATNEQFF. DNA for the CDR3: TGTGCCAGCAGTGACCGCGCGACCAATGAGCAGTTCTTC.

V usage is TRBV6-4 and J usage is TRBJ1-4, with 9 bases aligning to TRBD1. V was pared by 7 bases and J by 7 bases, with 10 bases of the junction left unmatched. From germline, CDR1 is MRHNA and CDR2 SNTAGT. The CDR3 is 15 residues long. In nucleotides, the CDR3 is TGTGCCAGCAATACACCGGGACAGGGACCTGAAAAACTGTTTTTT. Its translation is CASNTPGQGPEKLFF.

The chain links TRBV11-2 to TRBJ2-5; weak D call: TRBD1 (5 bases). CDR1 SGHAT and CDR2 FQNNGV come from the germline V gene. There are 13 residues in the CDR3. V lost 0 bases, J lost 7 bases, and 9 bases lay in between. CDR3 loop: CASSLDRVGTQYF. The CDR3 DNA follows: TGTGCCAGCAGCTTAGACAGGGTTGGGACCCAGTACTTC.

This clone has a single count. The chain is built from TRBV15 and TRBJ2-7; D call uncertain. This CDR3 is built from 14 residues. V was trimmed by 0 bases and J by 2 bases, leaving 8 bases between them. The germline V gene encodes CDR1 LNHNV and CDR2 YYDKDF (reference sequence). The CDR3 loop is CATSRDVGPYEQYF. In DNA, the CDR3 is TGTGCCACCAGCAGAGATGTGGGCCCCTACGAGCAGTACTTC.

The table lists this clone with a count of one. The V and J genes are TRBV29-1 and TRBJ2-5, with D tentatively TRBD1 (6 bases). V gave up 6 bases and J gave up 5 bases, with 25 bases separating them. The CDR3 contains 16 residues. Germline lookup yields CDR1 SQVTM and CDR2 ANQGSEA. The CDR3 nucleotides are TGCAGCGTGCCAAAACCCGGGGACATAAGATTGGAGACCCAGTACTTC. Its protein product is CSVPKPGDIRLETQYF.

The chain joins TRBV11-2 to TRBJ1-4; 9 nucleotides line up with TRBD1. The CDR3 runs to 15 residues. Trimming cost V 2 bases and J 7 bases; bases outside gene matches: 5. Germline CDR1 reads SGHAT; CDR2 reads FQNNGV. As DNA, the CDR3 is TGTGCCAGCAGCTTATTCTGGACAGGGGTTGAAAAACTGTTTTTT. The encoded protein is CASSLFWTGVEKLFF.

This clone has a handful of counts. Other DNA sequences of this sample code for an identical CDR3. The V gene is TRBV6-6, the J gene TRBJ1-3; weak D call: TRBD1 (5 bases). The CDR3 is made up of 15 amino acids. V gave up 0 bases and J gave up 2 bases, with 8 bases separating them. Germline CDR1 reads MNHNY; CDR2 reads SVGAGI (reference sequence). The CDR3 DNA follows: TGTGCCAGCAGTTACTCCGGGACGGCTGGAAACACCATATATTTT. Residues: CASSYSGTAGNTIYF.

The V call is TRBV18, the J call TRBJ1-2; possibly TRBD1 for D (5 bases). The V gene's germline CDR1 is KGHSH and CDR2 LQKENI. V was clipped by 1 base and J by 7 bases, with 16 bases between them. The CDR3 is 15 amino acids. In DNA form, the CDR3 reads TGTGCCAGCTCACCACGTCCTCGGGGCGAGGTTGGCTACACCTTC. Protein product: CASSPRPRGEVGYTF.

J is TRBJ1-1 and V is TRBV6-1; maybe TRBD1 (6 bases). CDR3 length: 14 amino acids. Germline lookup yields CDR1 MNHNS and CDR2 SASEGT. V was shortened by 5 bases and J by 0 bases, with 10 bases between the two germline ends. CDR3 sequence (DNA): TGTGCCAGCAGTTTAAGGACAGTGAACACTGAAGCTTTCTTT. Translating gives CASSLRTVNTEAFF.

This clone was found a few times. The rearrangement links TRBV28 to TRBJ2-7, with D maybe TRBD2 (5 bases). The germline CDR1 and CDR2 sequences are MDHEN and SYDVKM. This CDR3 is 12 amino acids long. V lost 2 bases and J lost 5, with 7 bases in between. CDR3 residues: CASSLVEDEQYF. The CDR3 nucleotides read TGTGCCAGCAGTTTAGTGGAGGACGAGCAGTACTTC.

This clone has only one observation. V usage is TRBV7-9 and J usage is TRBJ2-3; D not resolved. V lost 2 bases and J 6 bases, leaving 9 bases between the germline ends. Germline V gene sequence: CDR1 SEHNR, CDR2 FQNEAQ (reference sequence). CDR3 size: 13 residues. The chain's CDR3 is CASSLLEADTQYF. The CDR3 DNA sequence: TGTGCCAGCAGCTTATTGGAAGCCGATACGCAGTATTTT. Together with reference TRBV7-9 and TRBJ2-3, the CDR3 gives the full variable domain: DTGVSQNPRHKITKRGQNVTFRCDPISEHNRLYWYRQTLGQGPEFLTYFQNEAQLEKSRLLSDRFSAERPKGSFSTLEIQRTEQGDSAMYLCASSLLEADTQYFGPGTRLTVL.

The chain joins TRBV27 to TRBJ1-5, with D tentatively TRBD1 (6 bases). Germline assignment: CDR1 MNHEY and CDR2 SMNVEV (reference sequence). Trimming left V 1 base short and J 3 bases short, with 10 bases between. The CDR3 is 15 residues long. In DNA form, the CDR3 reads TGTGCCAGCAGTTTATTGGGGGCGAACAATCAGCCCCAGCATTTT. As protein: CASSLLGANNQPQHF.

The V call is TRBV14, the J call TRBJ2-7, with D possibly being TRBD1 or TRBD2 (5 bases each). Germline values: CDR1 SGHDN, CDR2 FVKESK. This CDR3 comprises 15 residues. Trimming stripped 5 bases from V and 0 bases from J, with 14 bases between. CDR3 amino acids: CASSFGTGSSYEQYF. Here the CDR3 DNA reads TGTGCCAGCAGCTTCGGGACGGGGAGCTCCTACGAGCAGTACTTC.

The chain links TRBV27 to TRBJ2-7; tentatively, D is TRBD1 or TRBD2 (5 bases each). The CDR3 runs 14 residues. The germline V and J ends were trimmed by 2 bases and 7 bases, with 15 bases remaining between them. CDR1 MNHEY and CDR2 SMNVEV come from the germline V gene (reference sequence). CDR3 protein: CASSLQSGRREQYF. CDR3 nucleotides: TGTGCCAGCAGTTTACAATCGGGGCGGCGGGAGCAGTACTTC.

This chain connects TRBV11-3 to TRBJ2-1, with no clear D. V dropped 1 base and J dropped 0 bases, with 7 bases sitting between them. CDR1 is SGHNT, CDR2 YENEEA, per germline. The CDR3 length is 15 residues. The CDR3, as DNA: TGTGCCAGCAGCTTAGCGCATAGCTCCTACAATGAGCAGTTCTTC. This translates into CASSLAHSSYNEQFF.

V gene TRBV6-5 combines with J gene TRBJ2-3; no clear D. This CDR3 is built from 14 residues. The V end lost 5 bases, the J end lost 2 bases, and 11 bases lay between the germline ends. Germline lookup yields CDR1 MNHEY and CDR2 SVGAGI. CDR3 DNA: TGTGCCAGCAGTATAACTACATTCACAGATACGCAGTATTTT. Encoded protein: CASSITTFTDTQYF.

The chain uses TRBV10-2 and TRBJ2-1; 7 nucleotides line up with TRBD2. The germline V gene encodes CDR1 WSHSY and CDR2 SAAADI. Trimming took 9 bases from V and 5 from J; bases not matched to a gene: 7. There are 13 residues in the CDR3. The CDR3 DNA reads TGCGCCAGGTCTAAGCGGGGCAACAATGAGCAGTTCTTC. This gives the protein CARSKRGNNEQFF.

In its sample, this clone was seen a few times. V is TRBV4-3 and J is TRBJ2-3, with D possibly matching TRBD1 (7 bases). The CDR3 totals 16 residues. CDR1 is LGHNA and CDR2 is YSLEER in the germline V gene. The V and J ends lost 4 bases and 2 bases respectively, with 16 bases between them. CDR3 DNA: TGCGCCAGCAGCCCCCAATGGAGGGGGCTCACAGATACGCAGTATTTT. Translating gives CASSPQWRGLTDTQYF.

This rearrangement joins TRBV23-1 to TRBJ2-7; 8 nucleotides agree with TRBD1. TRBV23-1 is flagged as an ORF with uncertain function. Trimming removed 1 base from V and 2 bases from J; junction bases left unmatched: 10. This CDR3 has 17 amino acids. The CDR3 spells CASSQCQTGGRTYEQYF. As DNA, the CDR3 is TGCGCCAGCAGTCAATGTCAAACAGGGGGTAGGACCTACGAGCAGTACTTC.

This chain joins TRBV5-1 and TRBJ2-7; no firm D call. The CDR3 runs 14 residues. Trimming pared 0 bases from V and 5 bases from J, leaving 12 bases between. Germline CDR1 is SGHRS and CDR2 is YFSETQ. The CDR3 loop reads CASSLVYGFHEQYF. The CDR3 region has the DNA TGCGCCAGCAGCTTGGTATACGGGTTCCACGAGCAGTACTTC.

This clone turned up a few times. The gene calls are TRBV4-3 and TRBJ2-3; 8 bases match TRBD2. The CDR3 is 16 amino acids. After removal of 5 bases from V and 2 bases from J, the junction contained 9 bases not matched to a gene. Germline V lookup: CDR1 LGHNA, CDR2 YSLEER. The CDR3 coding sequence is TGCGCCAGCAGCTACGGACTAGCTACTATCACAGATACGCAGTATTTT. Protein sequence: CASSYGLATITDTQYF.

The chain combines TRBV5-8 with TRBJ2-1, with D unclear. V was trimmed by 2 bases and J by 6 bases, leaving 15 bases between them. This CDR3 region has 15 residues. Germline values: CDR1 SGHTS, CDR2 YDEGEE. In DNA, the CDR3 is TGTGCCAGCAGCTTAGCCCTGACCAGATTCAATGAGCAGTTCTTC. Translation: CASSLALTRFNEQFF.

The V and J genes are TRBV29-1 and TRBJ1-2; TRBD1 is a possible D gene (6 bases). V dropped 1 base and J dropped 5 bases, with 11 bases sitting between them. Germline V CDR1 and CDR2: SQVTM, ANQGSEA. The CDR3 runs to 13 residues. The CDR3 protein is CSVEAGAPYGYTF. The CDR3 DNA reads TGCAGCGTTGAAGCAGGGGCCCCATATGGCTACACCTTC.

The rearrangement links TRBV5-6 to TRBJ1-2; possible D gene TRBD1, 6 bases. Trimming removed 4 bases at V and 4 bases at J, with 14 bases between. CDR1 SGHDT and CDR2 YYEEEE come from the germline V gene. This CDR3 region has 14 residues. The CDR3 sequence: CASSTGGAGYGYTF. Here the CDR3 DNA reads TGTGCCAGCAGCACGGGGGGCGCCGGCTATGGCTACACCTTC. Variable domain in full (rest from reference TRBV5-6 and TRBJ1-2): DAGVTQSPTHLIKTRGQQVTLRCSPKSGHDTVSWYQQALGQGPQFIFQYYEEEERQRGNFPDRFSGHQFPNYSSELNVNALLLGDSALYLCASSTGGAGYGYTFGSGTRLTVV.

The chain couples TRBV6-4 to TRBJ2-3; tentatively, D is TRBD2 (5 bases). The germline CDR1 and CDR2 sequences are MRHNA and SNTAGT. The V and J ends lost 6 bases and 5 bases respectively, with 12 bases between them. The length of the CDR3 is 13 residues. The CDR3 DNA sequence: TGTGCCAGCAGCCCGAACGAGGGAGATACGCAGTATTTT. Residues: CASSPNEGDTQYF.

The chain uses TRBV11-2 and TRBJ2-2; no reliable D call. The V and J ends lost 1 base and 2 bases respectively, with 11 bases between them. CDR3 length equals 16 residues. Germline CDR1 SGHAT, CDR2 FQNNGV. CDR3 DNA: TGTGCCAGCAGCTTAGGTAGTGGGCTCAACACCGGGGAGCTGTTTTTT. This sequence encodes CASSLGSGLNTGELFF.

This chain's CDR3 is CASSSGTSGSYEQYF. As DNA, the CDR3 is TGTGCCAGCAGCAGCGGGACTAGCGGATCCTACGAGCAGTACTTC. J is TRBJ2-7 and V is TRBV9, with 11 bases matching TRBD2. CDR1 is SGDLS and CDR2 is YYNGEE in the germline V gene. The V and J ends lost 4 bases and 1 base, in that order; junction bases with no gene match: 4. CDR3 size: 15 residues.